These 16 T cell receptor beta chains came from one sample sequenced in a study of blood T cell repertoires in COVID-19. Repertoires were generated with immunoSEQ multiplex PCR, while TCRdb's copy carries only in-frame clones and drops some. The sample lists 20,000 or so clones; around 90% were seen once. Sequencing was done on a sample of peripheral blood. Every receptor here comes from a human donor in a cohort sampled during active COVID-19.

This clone was observed once. The chain couples TRBV5-5 to TRBJ2-4; 7 positions match TRBD2. CDR1 and CDR2 (germline): SGHKS, YYEKEE (reference sequence). After removal of 5 bases from V and 0 bases from J, the junction contained 14 bases not matched to a gene. The CDR3 length is 18 residues. The DNA for the CDR3 is TGTGCCAGCAGTTATAGGGAGAGCGGGGCCCTAGCCAAAAACATTCAGTACTTC. Amino acids: CASSYRESGALAKNIQYF. The variable domain in full, completed from reference TRBV5-5 and TRBJ2-4, reads DAGVTQSPTHLIKTRGQQVTLRCSPISGHKSVSWYQQVLGQGPQFIFQYYEKEERGRGNFPDRFSARQFPNYSSELNVNALLLGDSALYLCASSYRESGALAKNIQYFGAGTRLSVL.

The chain carries TRBV3-1 (or the pseudogene TRBV3-2) and TRBJ2-7, with 7 bases matching TRBD2. Trimming at V came to 4 bases and at J to 3 bases, leaving 6 bases not matched to a gene. Looked up from germline, CDR1 is LGHDT and CDR2 is YNNKEL (reference sequence). The length of the CDR3 is 14 residues. CDR3 protein: CASSRSRGVYEQYF. Here the CDR3 DNA reads TGTGCCAGCAGCCGTTCTCGGGGGGTCTACGAGCAGTACTTC.

The rearrangement links TRBV11-2 to TRBJ1-4, with TRBD1 as a possible D gene (6 bases). The V end lost 5 bases, the J end lost 0 bases, and 13 bases lay between the germline ends. The CDR3 is 16 residues long. The germline gives CDR1 SGHAT, CDR2 FQNNGV. The CDR3 loop is CASSPGQPATNEKLFF. DNA for the CDR3: TGTGCCAGCAGCCCCGGACAGCCTGCAACTAATGAAAAACTGTTTTTT.

The V and J genes are TRBV5-3 and TRBJ1-4; 10 nucleotides agree with TRBD1. TRBV5-3 carries the ORF label, with uncertain function. The CDR3 is made up of 14 amino acids. With V trimmed by 4 bases and J by 7 bases, 4 bases remained unmatched. CDR3 residues: CARSRQGAIEKLFF. The CDR3 nucleotides read TGTGCCAGAAGCCGACAGGGGGCCATTGAAAAACTGTTTTTT.

The CDR3: CASSLQLARGDEQFF. The CDR3, as DNA: TGTGCCAGCAGCTTACAACTAGCGAGGGGGGATGAGCAGTTCTTC. The V and J genes are TRBV7-9 and TRBJ2-1; maybe TRBD2 (7 bases). Germline V gene data show CDR1 as SEHNR and CDR2 as FQNEAQ (reference sequence). Deletions cut 2 bases from V and 8 bases from J, with 16 bases between. The CDR3 covers 15 residues.

The chain employs TRBV5-4 and TRBJ2-2; 10 bases line up with TRBD1. The CDR3 extends over 16 amino acids. CDR1 and CDR2 (germline): SGHNT, YYREEE (reference sequence). V shed 2 bases and J 3 bases; nucleotides not matched to a gene: 4. The chain's CDR3 is CASSFPGQGDTGELFF. For the CDR3, the DNA is TGTGCCAGCAGCTTTCCCGGACAGGGGGACACCGGGGAGCTGTTTTTT.

The CDR3 here is CATSSSGTSGRLGADTQYF. As DNA, the CDR3 is TGTGCCACCAGCAGTTCTGGGACTAGCGGCCGTTTGGGCGCAGATACGCAGTATTTT. The V gene is TRBV15, the J gene TRBJ2-3, with 11 bases identical to TRBD2. From germline, CDR1 is LNHNV and CDR2 YYDKDF (reference sequence). The CDR3 is made up of 19 amino acids. V lost 3 bases to trimming and J lost 4 bases; unmatched junction nucleotides: 15.

V and J are TRBV30 and TRBJ2-7; D is perhaps TRBD1 (6 bases). V dropped 0 bases and J dropped 9 bases, with 9 bases sitting between them. Per the germline V gene, CDR1 is GTSNPN and CDR2 is SVGIG (reference sequence). CDR3 length: 11 amino acids. CDR3 DNA sequence: TGTGCCTGGAGTGTAAGGGGGTCGCAGTACTTC. It encodes CAWSVRGSQYF.

This clone was detected only once. The genes are TRBV15 and TRBJ1-4; TRBD1 aligns across 9 bases. J gave up 0 bases and V 5 bases, and 10 bases lay outside the gene matches. Germline CDR1 is LNHNV and CDR2 is YYDKDF (reference sequence). This CDR3 is built from 18 residues. The CDR3 region has the DNA TGTGCCACCAGCCCCACCCGGGACAGGGTTACAACTAATGAAAAACTGTTTTTT. This sequence encodes CATSPTRDRVTTNEKLFF.

The J gene is TRBJ1-1, the V gene TRBV7-9; D is unresolved. Trimming took 4 bases from V and 0 from J, leaving 12 bases between them. CDR1 and CDR2 from the germline V gene are SEHNR and FQNEAQ (reference sequence). The CDR3 runs to 15 residues. CDR3 protein: CASSSSVQVNTEAFF. CDR3 in DNA: TGTGCCAGCAGCTCCTCGGTTCAGGTGAACACTGAAGCTTTCTTT.

The rearrangement links TRBV5-1 to TRBJ2-7; TRBD2 aligns across 12 bases. This CDR3 comprises 16 residues. Germline lookup yields CDR1 SGHRS and CDR2 YFSETQ. The ends lost 5 bases at V and 0 bases at J; junction bases unmatched: 6. CDR3 in DNA: TGCGCCAGCAGACCTAGACTAGCGGGGGCCTCCTACGAGCAGTACTTC. Translation: CASRPRLAGASYEQYF.

V is TRBV11-3 and J is TRBJ2-1; 9 nucleotides line up with TRBD2. Germline-derived CDR1 and CDR2 are SGHNT and YENEEA. The J segment lost 8 bases and the V segment lost 1 base, leaving 6 bases of the junction unmatched. CDR3 length equals 15 residues. The CDR3 DNA reads TGTGCCAGCAGCTTAGTTGGGGGACTAGCCTATGAGCAGTTCTTC. The encoded protein is CASSLVGGLAYEQFF.

Note on this clone: Other DNA sequences in this sample translate to the same CDR3. V gene TRBV6-5 combines with J gene TRBJ2-1; possibly TRBD2 for D (6 bases). Germline CDR1 and CDR2: MNHEY and SVGAGI. The CDR3 is 14 residues long. V lost 6 bases to trimming and J lost 5 bases, with 14 bases between them. DNA of the CDR3: TGTGCCAGCAGATCCGGGACTTCCAACAATGAGCAGTTCTTC. Amino acid sequence: CASRSGTSNNEQFF.

Comment on this clone: Other DNA variants within this sample encode the same CDR3. The chain recombines TRBV27 with TRBJ2-1, with TRBD2 matching 7 bases. CDR3 length: 15 amino acids. Per the germline V gene, CDR1 is MNHEY and CDR2 is SMNVEV (reference sequence). V lost 3 bases to trimming and J lost 7 bases; unmatched junction nucleotides: 9. CDR3 sequence (DNA): TGTGCCAGCAGTTTGGGGCGGACTAGGACGAATGAGCAGTTCTTC. It encodes CASSLGRTRTNEQFF.

The rearrangement uses TRBV4-2 and TRBJ2-4; 10 bases align to TRBD2. The CDR3 has 19 residues. With V trimmed by 2 bases and J by 0 bases, 10 bases remained unmatched. CDR1 is LGHNA and CDR2 is YNFKEQ in the germline V gene. CDR3 in amino acids: CASSQKEAGGPLAKNIQYF. The CDR3 DNA sequence: TGTGCCAGCAGCCAAAAGGAAGCGGGAGGGCCGCTAGCCAAAAACATTCAGTACTTC.

This clone was observed once. The chain combines TRBV19 with TRBJ2-2, with 7 bases lining up with TRBD1. CDR3 length: 14 residues. The trim removed 5 bases at V and 7 bases at J, leaving 7 bases unmatched. Germline V gene data show CDR1 as LNHDA and CDR2 as SQIVND (reference sequence). CDR3 DNA: TGTGCCAGTAGTCGAGGGGGCGTGAACGGGGAGCTGTTTTTT. Its protein product is CASSRGGVNGELFF.